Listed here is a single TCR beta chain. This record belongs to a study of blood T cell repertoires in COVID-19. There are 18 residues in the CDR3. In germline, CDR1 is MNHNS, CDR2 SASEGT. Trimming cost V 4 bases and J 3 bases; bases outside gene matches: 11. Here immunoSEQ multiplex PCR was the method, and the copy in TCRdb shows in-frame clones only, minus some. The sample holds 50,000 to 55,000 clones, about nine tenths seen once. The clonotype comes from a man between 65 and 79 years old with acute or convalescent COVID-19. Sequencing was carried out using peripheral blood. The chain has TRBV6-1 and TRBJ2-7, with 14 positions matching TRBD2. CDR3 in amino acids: CASSGTSGRQKLHYEQYF. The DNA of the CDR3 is TGTGCCAGCAGTGGGACTAGCGGGAGGCAAAAGCTCCACTACGAGCAGTACTTC.